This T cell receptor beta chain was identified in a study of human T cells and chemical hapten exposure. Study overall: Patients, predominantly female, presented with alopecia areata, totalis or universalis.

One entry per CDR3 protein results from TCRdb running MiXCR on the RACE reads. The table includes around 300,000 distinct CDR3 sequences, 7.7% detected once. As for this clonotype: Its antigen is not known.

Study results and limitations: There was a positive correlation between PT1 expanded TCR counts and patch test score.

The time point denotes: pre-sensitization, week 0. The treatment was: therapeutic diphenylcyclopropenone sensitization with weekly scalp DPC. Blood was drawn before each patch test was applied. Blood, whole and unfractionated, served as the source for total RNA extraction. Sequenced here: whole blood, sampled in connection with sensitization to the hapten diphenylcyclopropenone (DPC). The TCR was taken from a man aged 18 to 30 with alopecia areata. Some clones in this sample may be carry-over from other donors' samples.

CDR3 nucleotide sequence: TGCGCCAGCAGCTTGGACGGGGCCCCGAGCACAGATACGCAGTATTTT. It yields the protein CASSLDGAPSTDTQYF. The rearrangement uses TRBV5-1 and TRBJ2-3; D tentatively reads TRBD1 or TRBD2 (5 bases each). CDR1 is SGHRS and CDR2 is YFSETQ in the germline V gene. This CDR3 has 16 amino acids. V lost 0 bases and J 0 bases, leaving 11 bases between the germline ends.